The present T cell receptor (beta chain) was sequenced within a study of persistence of HIV-infected CD4 T cells. Cells were stimulated with CMV-infected fibroblast lysates at 10 ug/mL. Memory cells lacking CD40L and CD69 with high CD45RO were sorted. The immunoSEQ assay was version 4, run in survey mode. Profiled with immunoSEQ multiplex PCR; TCRdb holds only in-frame clones, not every one. The sample gives roughly 34,000 clones, 82% of which show up once; about 6.8% is in the top ten. A word on this clone: Antigen specificity is unknown.

CDR1 SGHNT and CDR2 YYREEE come from the germline V gene (reference sequence). Trimming left V 1 base short and J 5 bases short, with 8 bases between. There are 13 residues in the CDR3. The chain links TRBV5-4 to TRBJ2-3; D may be TRBD2 (5 bases). The receptor comes from an adult woman with HIV who was CMV-seropositive. The sample was CD4+ T cells sorted from PBMCs after roughly 19-hour stimulation, taken from a patient who received antiretroviral therapy. The CDR3 region has the DNA TGTGCCAGCAGCTTGTGGGCGGGAGATACGCAGTATTTT. Translated, it gives CASSLWAGDTQYF.